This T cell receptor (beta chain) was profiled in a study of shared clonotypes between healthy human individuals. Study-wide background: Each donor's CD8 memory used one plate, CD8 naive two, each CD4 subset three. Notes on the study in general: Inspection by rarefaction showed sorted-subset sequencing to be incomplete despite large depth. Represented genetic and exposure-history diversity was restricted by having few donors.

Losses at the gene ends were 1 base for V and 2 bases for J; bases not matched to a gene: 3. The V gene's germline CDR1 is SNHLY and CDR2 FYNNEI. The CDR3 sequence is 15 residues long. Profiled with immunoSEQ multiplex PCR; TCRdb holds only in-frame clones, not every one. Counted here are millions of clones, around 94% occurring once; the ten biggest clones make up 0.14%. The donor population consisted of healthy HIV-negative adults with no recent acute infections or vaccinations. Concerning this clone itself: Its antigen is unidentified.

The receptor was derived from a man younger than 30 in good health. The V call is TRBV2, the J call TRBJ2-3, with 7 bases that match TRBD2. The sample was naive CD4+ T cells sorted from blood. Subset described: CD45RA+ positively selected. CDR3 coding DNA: TGTGCCAGCAGTGAAGAAGCGGGGTACACAGATACGCAGTATTTT. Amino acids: CASSEEAGYTDTQYF. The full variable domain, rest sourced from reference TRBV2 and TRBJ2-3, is EPEVTQTPSHQVTQMGQEVILRCVPISNHLYFYWYRQILGQKVEFLVSFYNNEISEKSEIFDDQFSVERPDGSNFTLKIRSTKLEDSAMYFCASSEEAGYTDTQYFGPGTRLTVL.